The 5 T cell receptor beta chains below were found in one sample sequenced in a study of CD8 T cells in Susac syndrome. Reverse transcription used roughly 0.5 to 1 ug RNA and random hexamers. TCRdb independently ran MiXCR on the immunoSEQ multiplex PCR reads; one entry per CDR3 protein. The sample lists 350,000 to 550,000 distinct CDR3 sequences, more than 80% seen once, with approximately 0.12% in the top ten. The specimen was CD8+ T cells from PBMCs. The receptor source for this set is a human donor with multiple sclerosis.

The CDR3 DNA reads TGCGCCAGCAGCCAAGAGAGGTTCACCGGGGAGCTGTTTTTT. Its protein product is CASSQERFTGELFF. The chain carries TRBV4-1 and TRBJ2-2; D is ambiguous. Germline V gene lookup returns CDR1 MGHRA and CDR2 YSYEKL. Trimming removed 0 bases at V and 4 bases at J, with 6 bases between. The CDR3 sequence is 14 residues long.

The J gene is TRBJ1-5, the V gene TRBV19; D is uncertain. V was pared by 6 bases and J by 1 base, with 10 bases between. CDR3 length equals 14 residues. Germline CDR1 is LNHDA and CDR2 is SQIVND (reference sequence). CDR3 nucleotide sequence: TGTGCCAGTAGCGTCTACTCGAGCAATCAGCCCCAGCATTTT. Amino acid sequence: CASSVYSSNQPQHF.

The rearrangement links TRBV4-2 to TRBJ2-7; 11 bases align to TRBD2. Looked up from germline, CDR1 is LGHNA and CDR2 is YNFKEQ. The CDR3 sequence is 17 residues long. V shed 1 base, J shed 1 base, and the junction held 6 bases outside the gene matches. Here the CDR3 reads CASSQVLAGGDSYEQYF. The CDR3 DNA reads TGTGCCAGCAGCCAAGTTTTAGCGGGAGGGGATTCCTACGAGCAGTACTTC.

V and J are TRBV4-1 and TRBJ1-1; maybe TRBD1 (5 bases). Between the trimmed V and J ends, which lost 4 bases and 4 bases, there was a span of 13 bases. Germline CDR1 reads MGHRA; CDR2 reads YSYEKL. This CDR3 is built from 14 residues. The CDR3: CASSLGVGFTEAFF. For the CDR3, the DNA is TGCGCCAGCAGCCTAGGGGTAGGTTTCACTGAAGCTTTCTTT.

V usage is TRBV6-5 and J usage is TRBJ2-7; TRBD2 might be the D (6 bases). V dropped 5 bases and J dropped 5 bases, with 16 bases sitting between them. The CDR3 has 14 amino acids. The germline CDR1 and CDR2 sequences are MNHEY and SVGAGI. The CDR3 here is CASSTGTGVNEQYF. CDR3 coding DNA: TGTGCCAGCAGTACCGGGACTGGCGTGAACGAGCAGTACTTC.